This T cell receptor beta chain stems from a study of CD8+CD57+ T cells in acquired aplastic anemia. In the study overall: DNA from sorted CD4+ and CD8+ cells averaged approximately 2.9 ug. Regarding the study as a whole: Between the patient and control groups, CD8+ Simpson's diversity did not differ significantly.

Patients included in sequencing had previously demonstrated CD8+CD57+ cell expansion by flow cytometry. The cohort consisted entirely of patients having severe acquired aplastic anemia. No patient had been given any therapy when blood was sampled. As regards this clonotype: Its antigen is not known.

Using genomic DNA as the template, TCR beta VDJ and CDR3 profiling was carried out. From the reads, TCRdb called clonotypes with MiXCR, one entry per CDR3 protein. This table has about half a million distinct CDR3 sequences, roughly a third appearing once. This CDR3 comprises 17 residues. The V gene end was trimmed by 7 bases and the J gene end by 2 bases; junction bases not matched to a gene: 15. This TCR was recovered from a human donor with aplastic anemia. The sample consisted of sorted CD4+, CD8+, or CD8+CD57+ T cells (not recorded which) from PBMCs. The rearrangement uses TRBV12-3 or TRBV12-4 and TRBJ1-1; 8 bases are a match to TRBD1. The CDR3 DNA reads TGTGCCAGCACCCCCGATCTGGGACAGGCCGACAACACTGAAGCTTTCTTT. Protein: CASTPDLGQADNTEAFF.